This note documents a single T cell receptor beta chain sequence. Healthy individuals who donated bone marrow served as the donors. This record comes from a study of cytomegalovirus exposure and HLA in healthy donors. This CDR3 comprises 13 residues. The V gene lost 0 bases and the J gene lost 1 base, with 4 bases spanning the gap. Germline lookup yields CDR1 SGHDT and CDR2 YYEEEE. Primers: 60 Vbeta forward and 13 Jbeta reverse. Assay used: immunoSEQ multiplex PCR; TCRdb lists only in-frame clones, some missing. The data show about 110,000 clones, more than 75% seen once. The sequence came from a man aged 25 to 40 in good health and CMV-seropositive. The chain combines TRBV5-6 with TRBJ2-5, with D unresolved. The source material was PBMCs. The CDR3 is CASSLGLQETQYF. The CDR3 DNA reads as TGTGCCAGCAGCTTGGGTCTCCAAGAGACCCAGTACTTC.